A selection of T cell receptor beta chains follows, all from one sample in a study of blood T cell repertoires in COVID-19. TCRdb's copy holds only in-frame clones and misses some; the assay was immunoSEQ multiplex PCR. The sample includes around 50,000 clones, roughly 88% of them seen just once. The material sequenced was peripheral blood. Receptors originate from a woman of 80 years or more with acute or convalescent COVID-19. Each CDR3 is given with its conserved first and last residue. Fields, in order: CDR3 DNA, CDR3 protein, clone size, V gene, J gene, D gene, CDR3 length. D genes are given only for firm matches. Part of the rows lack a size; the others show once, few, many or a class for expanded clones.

DNA: TGTGCCAGCAGCGTAGGGGCCGCCTCCTACAATGAGCAGTTCTTC
CDR3: CASSVGAASYNEQFF
size: NA
V: TRBV9
J: TRBJ2-1
D: NA
length: 15

DNA: TGCGCCAGCAGCTTGATCCCACTAGCGGGGGGGCCGGGGAATGAGCAGTTCTTC
CDR3: CASSLIPLAGGPGNEQFF
size: NA
V: TRBV5-1
J: TRBJ2-1
D: TRBD2
length: 18

DNA: TGTGCCAGCAGGGGACTAGCGGGGGCCGCGAACACCGGGGAGCTGTTTTTT
CDR3: CASRGLAGAANTGELFF
size: NA
V: TRBV2
J: TRBJ2-2
D: TRBD2
length: 17

DNA: TGTGCCAGCATCAGAGACGGACTTAACTATGGCTACACCTTC
CDR3: CASIRDGLNYGYTF
size: NA
V: TRBV19
J: TRBJ1-2
D: NA
length: 14

DNA: TGTGCCAGCAGTGAACTGCCCCAGCATTTT
CDR3: CASSELPQHF
size: once
V: TRBV6-1
J: TRBJ1-5
D: NA
length: 10

DNA: TGTGCCAGCAGCGTAGACTACAGGGTGGGAGGCTACACCTTC
CDR3: CASSVDYRVGGYTF
size: few
V: TRBV9
J: TRBJ1-2
D: NA
length: 14

DNA: TGTGCCAGCAGTGTCCTCGCTAGCGGGATCCGCCGTAGCACAGATACGCAGTATTTT
CDR3: CASSVLASGIRRSTDTQYF
size: few
V: TRBV2
J: TRBJ2-3
D: TRBD2
length: 19

DNA: TGTGCCAGTAGTATCGGAGGGGTACTCCTCCAAGAGACCCAGTACTTC
CDR3: CASSIGGVLLQETQYF
size: once
V: TRBV19
J: TRBJ2-5
D: NA
length: 16

DNA: TGTGCCAGCAGTCGACCGGGACAGGGTATTGGTAATGAGCAGTTCTTC
CDR3: CASSRPGQGIGNEQFF
size: NA
V: TRBV28
J: TRBJ2-1
D: TRBD1
length: 16

DNA: TGTGCCAGCAGCCCTAGGGACAGGGGATCACCCCTCCACTTT
CDR3: CASSPRDRGSPLHF
size: NA
V: TRBV7-9
J: TRBJ1-6
D: TRBD1
length: 14

DNA: TGCGCCAGCAGCCCCCAGACAGGGGACTATGGCTACACCTTC
CDR3: CASSPQTGDYGYTF
size: NA
V: TRBV5-1
J: TRBJ1-2
D: TRBD1
length: 14

DNA: TGTGCCAGCAGCTCACAGGGTCCAGATACGCAGTATTTT
CDR3: CASSSQGPDTQYF
size: NA
V: TRBV14
J: TRBJ2-3
D: NA
length: 13

DNA: TGCGCCAGCAGCTTGGGTAGCGGGGGGCTCGCGGAGCAGTTCTTC
CDR3: CASSLGSGGLAEQFF
size: NA
V: TRBV5-1
J: TRBJ2-1
D: TRBD2
length: 15

DNA: TGTGCCAGCAGCCGGTACTGGCGGGGCAATGAGCAGTTCTTC
CDR3: CASSRYWRGNEQFF
size: NA
V: TRBV7-2
J: TRBJ2-1
D: NA
length: 14

DNA: TGTGCCAGCAGCTCACAAAGCTCCTACAATGAGCAGTTCTTC
CDR3: CASSSQSSYNEQFF
size: few
V: TRBV5-4
J: TRBJ2-1
D: NA
length: 14

DNA: TGTGCCAGCAGCGACCGAGGATGGGGGGGTCGTGCAGATACGCAGTATTTT
CDR3: CASSDRGWGGRADTQYF
size: NA
V: TRBV11-2
J: TRBJ2-3
D: TRBD2
length: 17

DNA: TGCGCCAGCAGCTTGATGGGCGATGGCTACACCTTC
CDR3: CASSLMGDGYTF
size: few
V: TRBV5-1
J: TRBJ1-2
D: NA
length: 12

DNA: TGTGCCAGCAGCCAAGGACTAACCTCCTACGAGCAGTACTTC
CDR3: CASSQGLTSYEQYF
size: NA
V: TRBV3-1/TRBV3-2
J: TRBJ2-7
D: NA
length: 14

DNA: TGTGCCAGCAGTGAGGGGGCGGCCGTTCAGCCCCAGCATTTT
CDR3: CASSEGAAVQPQHF
size: few
V: TRBV28
J: TRBJ1-5
D: TRBD1
length: 14

DNA: TGTGCCAGTAGTTACGGCGGGGACTACAATGAGCAGTTCTTC
CDR3: CASSYGGDYNEQFF
size: NA
V: TRBV19
J: TRBJ2-1
D: NA
length: 14

DNA: TGTGCCAGCAGCCAAGGTTCGACAGCAGTGGAGACCCAGTACTTC
CDR3: CASSQGSTAVETQYF
size: NA
V: TRBV14
J: TRBJ2-5
D: NA
length: 15

DNA: TGTGCCAGTAGTATAGGGGGAGGCACGGGCGGCATTCAGTACTTC
CDR3: CASSIGGGTGGIQYF
size: NA
V: TRBV19
J: TRBJ2-4
D: NA
length: 15

DNA: TGTGCCAGCAGGCGACAGGGGGCAGGGACCGGGGAGCTGTTTTTT
CDR3: CASRRQGAGTGELFF
size: NA
V: TRBV2
J: TRBJ2-2
D: TRBD1
length: 15

DNA: TGCAGTGCTAGAGCCGGGGTTGGCTACACCTTC
CDR3: CSARAGVGYTF
size: NA
V: TRBV20-1
J: TRBJ1-2
D: NA
length: 11

DNA: TGTGCCAGCAGCCCGTTTACCGGGACAGAAAGCACCGGGGAGCTGTTTTTT
CDR3: CASSPFTGTESTGELFF
size: NA
V: TRBV11-2
J: TRBJ2-2
D: TRBD1
length: 17

DNA: TGCAGTGCCTCCCGTTCCGTTGAAGCTTTCTTT
CDR3: CSASRSVEAFF
size: NA
V: TRBV20-1
J: TRBJ1-1
D: NA
length: 11

DNA: TGTGCCAGCAGTCGGATGGGGGGATCCTACGAGCAGTACTTC
CDR3: CASSRMGGSYEQYF
size: NA
V: TRBV7-2
J: TRBJ2-7
D: NA
length: 14

DNA: TGTGCCAGCAGCTTCGGGGGGGGCAATGAGCAGTTCTTC
CDR3: CASSFGGGNEQFF
size: NA
V: TRBV5-4
J: TRBJ2-1
D: TRBD2
length: 13

DNA: TGCAGCGTCGGTATAGGAGGCTCTGGAAACACCATATATTTT
CDR3: CSVGIGGSGNTIYF
size: NA
V: TRBV29-1
J: TRBJ1-3
D: NA
length: 14

DNA: TGTGCCAGCAGCTTAATGGGCACCTCCTCTGGAAACACCATATATTTT
CDR3: CASSLMGTSSGNTIYF
size: NA
V: TRBV7-3
J: TRBJ1-3
D: NA
length: 16

DNA: TGTGCCAGCAGTGCGCCGGGACTAGCTTCGGATACGCAGTATTTT
CDR3: CASSAPGLASDTQYF
size: NA
V: TRBV11-2
J: TRBJ2-3
D: TRBD2
length: 15

DNA: TGCGCCAGCAGCTTGGCGACAGGATTTGGGGACAACACTGAAGCTTTCTTT
CDR3: CASSLATGFGDNTEAFF
size: NA
V: TRBV5-1
J: TRBJ1-1
D: NA
length: 17

DNA: TGTGCCAGCAGCCAAGATGTGGCCTCCCGCTCCTACAATGAGCAGTTCTTC
CDR3: CASSQDVASRSYNEQFF
size: NA
V: TRBV4-2
J: TRBJ2-1
D: NA
length: 17

DNA: TGTGCCAGCAGTACAGCGGGGGCGCATCGGGATACGCAGTATTTT
CDR3: CASSTAGAHRDTQYF
size: once
V: TRBV7-2
J: TRBJ2-3
D: TRBD2
length: 15

DNA: TGTGCCAGCAGCCAAGTGGGCGGGAGCTCCTACAATGAGCAGTTCTTC
CDR3: CASSQVGGSSYNEQFF
size: NA
V: TRBV3-1/TRBV3-2
J: TRBJ2-1
D: TRBD2
length: 16

DNA: TGTGCTAGTGGTTTGGGGGCAGCGAACACCGGGGAGCTGTTTTTT
CDR3: CASGLGAANTGELFF
size: NA
V: TRBV12-5
J: TRBJ2-2
D: NA
length: 15

DNA: TGTGCCAGCAGCCCTAGAGGTCGGGGGGCCACAGATACGCAGTATTTT
CDR3: CASSPRGRGATDTQYF
size: NA
V: TRBV9
J: TRBJ2-3
D: NA
length: 16

DNA: TGTGCCACCAGTGATGCTGCAGGGGATGGCTACACCTTC
CDR3: CATSDAAGDGYTF
size: NA
V: TRBV24-1
J: TRBJ1-2
D: NA
length: 13

DNA: TGTGCCAGCAGCCCCGGGAGCTACACCGGGGAGCTGTTTTTT
CDR3: CASSPGSYTGELFF
size: NA
V: TRBV27
J: TRBJ2-2
D: NA
length: 14

DNA: TGTGCCAGCAGGAAGGGCGGGCAGTACAATGAGCAGTTCTTC
CDR3: CASRKGGQYNEQFF
size: once
V: TRBV7-8
J: TRBJ2-1
D: NA
length: 14

DNA: TGCGCCAGCAGCGCCGGACAGGGGAAAGAGACCCAGTACTTC
CDR3: CASSAGQGKETQYF
size: once
V: TRBV5-1
J: TRBJ2-5
D: TRBD1
length: 14

DNA: TGTGCTAGCAGCCGCGGGGTTTTGGATGAGCAGTTCTTC
CDR3: CASSRGVLDEQFF
size: NA
V: TRBV7-7
J: TRBJ2-1
D: NA
length: 13

DNA: TGTGCCAGCAGCTTGGCAGGGTCTCGGGGAAACACCATATATTTT
CDR3: CASSLAGSRGNTIYF
size: NA
V: TRBV5-5
J: TRBJ1-3
D: NA
length: 15

DNA: TGTGCCAGTAGAGGGGTATCCACAGAGGACCGGGTCTATGGCTACACCTTC
CDR3: CASRGVSTEDRVYGYTF
size: NA
V: TRBV19
J: TRBJ1-2
D: NA
length: 17

DNA: TGCGCCAGCAGCTTCGGGGGCGGGAGGGTTTACAATGAGCAGTTCTTC
CDR3: CASSFGGGRVYNEQFF
size: few
V: TRBV5-1
J: TRBJ2-1
D: TRBD2
length: 16

DNA: TGTGCCAGCAGCCTGACAGGGCCCCCCCTTTCCTACGAGCAGTACTTC
CDR3: CASSLTGPPLSYEQYF
size: NA
V: TRBV7-9
J: TRBJ2-7
D: TRBD1
length: 16

DNA: TGTGCCAGCAGCTTAGAACCTCCGGGACAAAGTTCCTATAATTCACCCCTCCACTTT
CDR3: CASSLEPPGQSSYNSPLHF
size: NA
V: TRBV11-2
J: TRBJ1-6
D: NA
length: 19

DNA: TGTGCCAGCAGCTTACAGGGGGACACTGAAGCTTTCTTT
CDR3: CASSLQGDTEAFF
size: NA
V: TRBV7-2
J: TRBJ1-1
D: TRBD1
length: 13

DNA: TGTGCCAGCAGCCATGGACTAGCGGGGGGTTCCGATACGCAGTATTTT
CDR3: CASSHGLAGGSDTQYF
size: NA
V: TRBV4-2
J: TRBJ2-3
D: TRBD2
length: 16

DNA: TGTGCCAGCAGTGCCGAAAGAGAGAATGAGCAGTTCTTC
CDR3: CASSAERENEQFF
size: NA
V: TRBV2
J: TRBJ2-1
D: NA
length: 13

DNA: TGTGCCAGTAGTAGCAGGGGGCCTGACAATCAGCCCCAGCATTTT
CDR3: CASSSRGPDNQPQHF
size: NA
V: TRBV19
J: TRBJ1-5
D: TRBD1
length: 15

DNA: TGTGCCAGCAGCCGCGTAAGCAATCAGCCCCAGCATTTT
CDR3: CASSRVSNQPQHF
size: NA
V: TRBV12-3/TRBV12-4
J: TRBJ1-5
D: NA
length: 13

DNA: TGCGCCAGTAAAAGAGATTTGAATTGGGCAGGGGATGGCTACACCTTC
CDR3: CASKRDLNWAGDGYTF
size: once
V: TRBV5-1
J: TRBJ1-2
D: NA
length: 16

DNA: TGTGCCAGCAGTGAGGAGGGGAGTCAGCCCCAGCATTTT
CDR3: CASSEEGSQPQHF
size: NA
V: TRBV2
J: TRBJ1-5
D: NA
length: 13